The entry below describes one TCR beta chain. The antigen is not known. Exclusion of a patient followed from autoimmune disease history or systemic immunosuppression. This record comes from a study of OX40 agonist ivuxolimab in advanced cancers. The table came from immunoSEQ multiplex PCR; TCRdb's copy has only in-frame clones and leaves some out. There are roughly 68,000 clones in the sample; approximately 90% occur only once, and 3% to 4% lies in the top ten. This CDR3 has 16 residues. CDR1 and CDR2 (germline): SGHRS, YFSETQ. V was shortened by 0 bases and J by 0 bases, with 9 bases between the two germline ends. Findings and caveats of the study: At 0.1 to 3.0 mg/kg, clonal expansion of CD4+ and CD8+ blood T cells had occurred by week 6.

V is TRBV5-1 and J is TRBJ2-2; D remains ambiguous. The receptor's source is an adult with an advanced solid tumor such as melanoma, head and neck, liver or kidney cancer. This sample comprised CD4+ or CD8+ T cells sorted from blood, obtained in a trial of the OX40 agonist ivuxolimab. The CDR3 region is CASSLGVSANTGELFF. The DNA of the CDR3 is TGCGCCAGCAGCTTGGGAGTGTCCGCGAACACCGGGGAGCTGTTTTTT. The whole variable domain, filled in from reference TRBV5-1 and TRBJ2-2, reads KAGVTQTPRYLIKTRGQQVTLSCSPISGHRSVSWYQQTPGQGLQFLFEYFSETQRNKGNFPGRFSGRQFSNSRSEMNVSTLELGDSALYLCASSLGVSANTGELFFGEGSRLTVL.